The following is a T cell receptor beta chain sequence with its context. This record belongs to a study of blood T cell repertoires in COVID-19. Whole-study context: There were acute and convalescent COVID-19 samples, and they came from the United States, Italy and Spain. The analysed material was cDNA or gDNA that came from T cells, B-cell-depleted T cells, or PBMCs.

CDR3 length: 15 amino acids. CDR1 is SGHNT, CDR2 YYREEE, per germline (reference sequence). V trimming: 0 bases; J trimming: 6 bases; junction bases outside the gene matches: 8. Data came from immunoSEQ multiplex PCR; TCRdb stores just in-frame clones and leaves some out. This sample has around 130,000 clones, with around 88% found just once. Sequenced input: peripheral blood. The sequence came from a woman between 50 and 59 years old who had recovered from COVID-19. This chain links TRBV5-4 with TRBJ1-1; 7 bases agree with TRBD1. Here the CDR3 reads CASSLGQGRVAEAFF. CDR3 bases: TGTGCCAGCAGCTTGGGACAGGGAAGAGTGGCTGAAGCTTTCTTT. The full variable domain, in which reference TRBV5-4 and TRBJ1-1 provide the parts outside the CDR3, is ETGVTQSPTHLIKTRGQQVTLRCSSQSGHNTVSWYQQALGQGPQFIFQYYREEENGRGNFPPRFSGLQFPNYSSELNVNALELDDSALYLCASSLGQGRVAEAFFGQGTRLTVV.